Listed below are T cell receptor beta chains from one sample, sequenced in a study of blood T cell repertoires in COVID-19. Here immunoSEQ multiplex PCR was the method, and the copy in TCRdb shows in-frame clones only, minus some. The sample carries tens of thousands of clones, 60% to 80% recorded once. What was sequenced was peripheral blood. These TCRs come from a woman aged 65 to 85 with acute or convalescent COVID-19. CDR3s include the opening cysteine and the closing phenylalanine or tryptophan. Fields, in order: D gene, J gene, V gene, clone size, CDR3 DNA, CDR3 protein. The D gene is left open where the match is weak. Where a row states a size, it is once, few, many or the class of an expanded clone; other rows omit it.

D gene: -; J gene: TRBJ1-5; V gene: TRBV10-3; clone size: -; CDR3 DNA: TGTGCCACTGGGCCCGGAGGAAATCAGCCCCAGCATTTT; CDR3 protein: CATGPGGNQPQHF
D gene: -; J gene: TRBJ1-2; V gene: TRBV3-1/TRBV3-2; clone size: -; CDR3 DNA: TGTGCCAGCAGCCAGGGGCAGGTTGGCTACACCTTC; CDR3 protein: CASSQGQVGYTF
D gene: -; J gene: TRBJ1-3; V gene: TRBV25-1; clone size: -; CDR3 DNA: TGTGCCAGCAGTCGAACAGGGAGAGGGGGAAACACCATATATTTT; CDR3 protein: CASSRTGRGGNTIYF
D gene: -; J gene: TRBJ1-5; V gene: TRBV10-3; clone size: -; CDR3 DNA: TGTGCCATCAGTGAGGGGACTATCGGCAATCAGCCCCAGCATTTT; CDR3 protein: CAISEGTIGNQPQHF
D gene: TRBD2; J gene: TRBJ2-3; V gene: TRBV4-2; clone size: -; CDR3 DNA: TGTGCCAGCAGCCAAGAATCGGGACTAGATTCAGATACGCAGTATTTT; CDR3 protein: CASSQESGLDSDTQYF
D gene: -; J gene: TRBJ2-2; V gene: TRBV11-3; clone size: -; CDR3 DNA: TGTGCCAGCAGCCCATTCGGCACCGGGGAGCTGTTTTTT; CDR3 protein: CASSPFGTGELFF
D gene: -; J gene: TRBJ1-1; V gene: TRBV28; clone size: -; CDR3 DNA: TGTGCCATCCTAGGACATTGGAACACTGAAGCTTTCTTT; CDR3 protein: CAILGHWNTEAFF
D gene: TRBD1; J gene: TRBJ1-1; V gene: TRBV7-2; clone size: -; CDR3 DNA: TGTGCCAGCAGCTTACAGCCTACAGGGGGCTTTGAAGCTTTCTTT; CDR3 protein: CASSLQPTGGFEAFF
D gene: -; J gene: TRBJ1-1; V gene: TRBV4-1; clone size: -; CDR3 DNA: TGCGCCAGCAGCCAAGTTGAGACAGTGAACACTGAAGCTTTCTTT; CDR3 protein: CASSQVETVNTEAFF
D gene: -; J gene: TRBJ2-6; V gene: TRBV2; clone size: -; CDR3 DNA: TGTGCCAGCAACACTTATACAGGGTCCGGGGCCAACGTCCTGACTTTC; CDR3 protein: CASNTYTGSGANVLTF
D gene: TRBD2; J gene: TRBJ2-7; V gene: TRBV15; clone size: -; CDR3 DNA: TGTGCCACCAGCTTGGGACTAGCGGCCTACGAGCAGTACTTC; CDR3 protein: CATSLGLAAYEQYF
D gene: -; J gene: TRBJ1-3; V gene: TRBV2; clone size: -; CDR3 DNA: TGTGCCAGCAGGAGGACAGTAGCGAACTCTGGAAACACCATATATTTT; CDR3 protein: CASRRTVANSGNTIYF
D gene: TRBD1; J gene: TRBJ2-7; V gene: TRBV18; clone size: -; CDR3 DNA: TGTGCCAGCTCTCCTGATGGGACAGGGTATATCGAGCAGTACTTC; CDR3 protein: CASSPDGTGYIEQYF
D gene: -; J gene: TRBJ2-7; V gene: TRBV18; clone size: once; CDR3 DNA: TGTGCCAGCTCCCACCAGGAAGAGGGTGGCGAGCAGTACTTC; CDR3 protein: CASSHQEEGGEQYF
D gene: TRBD1; J gene: TRBJ1-1; V gene: TRBV7-9; clone size: -; CDR3 DNA: TGTGCCAGCAGCCTCGCCCAGGGGGCCATCGGTGAAGCTTTCTTT; CDR3 protein: CASSLAQGAIGEAFF
D gene: -; J gene: TRBJ1-2; V gene: TRBV30; clone size: -; CDR3 DNA: TGTGCCTGGAGTCGACAACCGCTAAACTATGGCTACACCTTC; CDR3 protein: CAWSRQPLNYGYTF
D gene: -; J gene: TRBJ1-1; V gene: TRBV2; clone size: -; CDR3 DNA: TGTGCCACCAAACAGGGAAGGGACACTGAAGCTTTCTTT; CDR3 protein: CATKQGRDTEAFF
D gene: -; J gene: TRBJ1-5; V gene: TRBV3-1/TRBV3-2; clone size: -; CDR3 DNA: TGTGCCAGCAGCCAAGGGGGGGGCCGCGGGAATCAGCCCCAGCATTTT; CDR3 protein: CASSQGGGRGNQPQHF
D gene: -; J gene: TRBJ2-2; V gene: TRBV7-2; clone size: few; CDR3 DNA: TGTGCCAGCAGCTTAGCGAGGGCCTCTGGGGAGCTGTTTTTT; CDR3 protein: CASSLARASGELFF
D gene: -; J gene: TRBJ2-1; V gene: TRBV11-3; clone size: -; CDR3 DNA: TGTGCCAGCAGCTTAGCCCGGTCGAGCGATGAGCAGTTCTTC; CDR3 protein: CASSLARSSDEQFF
D gene: TRBD2; J gene: TRBJ2-1; V gene: TRBV7-3; clone size: -; CDR3 DNA: TGTGCCAGCAGCTTAACCGCGACTAGCGGGAGTTTGAAGTTCTTC; CDR3 protein: CASSLTATSGSLKFF
D gene: -; J gene: TRBJ1-4; V gene: TRBV27; clone size: -; CDR3 DNA: TGTGCCAGCAGTTCAAGGACAAACGGTGAGGAAAAACTGTTTTTT; CDR3 protein: CASSSRTNGEEKLFF
D gene: TRBD1; J gene: TRBJ1-1; V gene: TRBV5-1; clone size: few; CDR3 DNA: TGCGCCAGCAGCTCCACAGGGGGTGACACTGAAGCTTTCTTT; CDR3 protein: CASSSTGGDTEAFF
D gene: -; J gene: TRBJ1-3; V gene: TRBV3-1/TRBV3-2; clone size: -; CDR3 DNA: TGTGCCAGCAGCCACACACGCGGGATTACCGGAAACACCATATATTTT; CDR3 protein: CASSHTRGITGNTIYF
D gene: TRBD1; J gene: TRBJ2-5; V gene: TRBV19; clone size: -; CDR3 DNA: TGTGCCACCTCGACAGGGGGAAAAGAGACCCAGTACTTC; CDR3 protein: CATSTGGKETQYF
D gene: TRBD1; J gene: TRBJ2-3; V gene: TRBV9; clone size: -; CDR3 DNA: TGTGCCAGCAGCGGCTATGGACAGGGCACAGATACGCAGTATTTT; CDR3 protein: CASSGYGQGTDTQYF
D gene: -; J gene: TRBJ2-7; V gene: TRBV7-9; clone size: -; CDR3 DNA: TGTGCCAGCAGCTTGGACTACTACGAGCAGTACTTC; CDR3 protein: CASSLDYYEQYF
D gene: -; J gene: TRBJ1-5; V gene: TRBV12-2; clone size: -; CDR3 DNA: TGTGGGTCCCGGGGGGGTCAGCCCCAGCATTTT; CDR3 protein: CGSRGGQPQHF
D gene: -; J gene: TRBJ1-1; V gene: TRBV10-3; clone size: -; CDR3 DNA: TGTGCCATCACACAGTCATTGAACACTGAAGCTTTCTTT; CDR3 protein: CAITQSLNTEAFF
D gene: -; J gene: TRBJ1-6; V gene: TRBV4-2; clone size: -; CDR3 DNA: TGTGCCAGCAGCCAAGATTTTGAGTATAATTCACCCCTCCACTTT; CDR3 protein: CASSQDFEYNSPLHF
D gene: TRBD1; J gene: TRBJ2-7; V gene: TRBV6-2/TRBV6-3; clone size: -; CDR3 DNA: TGTGCCAGCAGTTTCGGGACAGGGGTGTACGAGCAGTACTTC; CDR3 protein: CASSFGTGVYEQYF
D gene: -; J gene: TRBJ2-7; V gene: TRBV6-5; clone size: -; CDR3 DNA: TGTGCCAGCACTAGGAGCTCCTACGAGCAGTACTTC; CDR3 protein: CASTRSSYEQYF
D gene: TRBD1; J gene: TRBJ1-1; V gene: TRBV27; clone size: -; CDR3 DNA: TGTGCCAGCAGTACGGGGACAGTAGAAGCTTTCTTT; CDR3 protein: CASSTGTVEAFF
D gene: TRBD1; J gene: TRBJ2-1; V gene: TRBV19; clone size: -; CDR3 DNA: TGTGCCAGTAGTATAGGCCTGGACAGGGAGCAGCAGTTCTTC; CDR3 protein: CASSIGLDREQQFF
D gene: -; J gene: TRBJ1-5; V gene: TRBV29-1; clone size: -; CDR3 DNA: TGCAGCGTTGGAGGAAACACCAATCAGCCCCAGCATTTT; CDR3 protein: CSVGGNTNQPQHF
D gene: -; J gene: TRBJ2-3; V gene: TRBV24-1; clone size: -; CDR3 DNA: TGTGCCACCAGTGATGATTCCCAGGGTTTGGATACGCAGTATTTT; CDR3 protein: CATSDDSQGLDTQYF
D gene: -; J gene: TRBJ2-7; V gene: TRBV18; clone size: -; CDR3 DNA: TGTGCCAGCTCACCAGGACAGCCCGCCTACGAGCAGTACTTC; CDR3 protein: CASSPGQPAYEQYF
D gene: -; J gene: TRBJ1-1; V gene: TRBV6-5; clone size: -; CDR3 DNA: TGTGCCAGCAGGAGGTTGCAGAACACTGAAGCTTTCTTT; CDR3 protein: CASRRLQNTEAFF
D gene: TRBD1; J gene: TRBJ1-1; V gene: TRBV4-1; clone size: -; CDR3 DNA: TGCGCCAGCAGCCAAGCACGTACAGGGGGCACTGAAGCTTTCTTT; CDR3 protein: CASSQARTGGTEAFF
D gene: TRBD1; J gene: TRBJ2-1; V gene: TRBV5-1; clone size: -; CDR3 DNA: TGCGCCAGCAGCTTGGTAACAGGGGATTACAATGAGCAGTTCTTC; CDR3 protein: CASSLVTGDYNEQFF
D gene: TRBD1; J gene: TRBJ1-2; V gene: TRBV6-5; clone size: few; CDR3 DNA: TGTGCCAGCAGGGATGGGGGACAGGGGGCCTATGGCTACACCTTC; CDR3 protein: CASRDGGQGAYGYTF
D gene: TRBD2; J gene: TRBJ2-5; V gene: TRBV7-9; clone size: -; CDR3 DNA: TGTGCCAGCAGCCCAGTTGGCGGGACTAGCGTAGAGACCCAGTACTTC; CDR3 protein: CASSPVGGTSVETQYF
D gene: -; J gene: TRBJ2-2; V gene: TRBV4-2; clone size: -; CDR3 DNA: TGTGCCAGCAGCGTCCGACAGTCGAACACCGGGGAGCTGTTTTTT; CDR3 protein: CASSVRQSNTGELFF
D gene: TRBD2; J gene: TRBJ2-7; V gene: TRBV28; clone size: -; CDR3 DNA: TGTGCCAGCAGTCAGGCAGCGGGGGGTTCCTACGAGCAGTACTTC; CDR3 protein: CASSQAAGGSYEQYF
D gene: TRBD1; J gene: TRBJ1-2; V gene: TRBV10-3; clone size: -; CDR3 DNA: TGTGCCATCAGTGAGTCGGAAAAGGGGGCGGGTGGCTACACCTTC; CDR3 protein: CAISESEKGAGGYTF